The T cell receptor (beta chain) under discussion was sequenced for a study of vaccination and CD4 T cells after COVID-19. Regarding the study as a whole: Convalescent patients' vaccine-specific clones were spike mono-reactive in 304 of 307 cases.

The CDR3 has 16 amino acids. Germline lookup yields CDR1 MNHEY and CDR2 SMNVEV (reference sequence). Losses at the gene ends were 2 bases for V and 3 bases for J; bases not matched to a gene: 5. On this clonotype itself: Its antigen remains unidentified.

As for time point: late sampling 161 to 241 days after vaccination in a few convalescent patients. TCRdb ran MiXCR on the PCR reads and lists one entry per CDR3 protein. The profile shows about 29,000 distinct CDR3 sequences, more than 40% of them singletons. The chain recombines TRBV27 with TRBJ2-3, with 10 bases that match TRBD2. This receptor was identified in a human donor who had recovered from COVID-19. The sequences come from CD4+ T cells from blood, collected about 7 months after SARS-CoV-2 vaccination. CDR3 region: CASSLLAGVGTDTQYF. Written as DNA, the CDR3 is TGTGCCAGCAGTTTACTAGCGGGAGTAGGTACAGATACGCAGTATTTT.